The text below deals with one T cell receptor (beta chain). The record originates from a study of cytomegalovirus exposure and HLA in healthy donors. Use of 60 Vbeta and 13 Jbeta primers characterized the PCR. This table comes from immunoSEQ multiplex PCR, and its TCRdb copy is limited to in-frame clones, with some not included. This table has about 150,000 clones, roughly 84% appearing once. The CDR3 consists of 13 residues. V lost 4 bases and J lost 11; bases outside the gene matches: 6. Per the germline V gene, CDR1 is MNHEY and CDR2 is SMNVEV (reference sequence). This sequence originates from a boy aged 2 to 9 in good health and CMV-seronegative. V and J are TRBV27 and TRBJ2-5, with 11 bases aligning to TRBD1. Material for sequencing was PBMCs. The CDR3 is CASSWTGGREQYF. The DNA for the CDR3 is TGTGCCAGCAGTTGGACAGGGGGCCGGGAGCAGTACTTC.